These 22 T cell receptor beta chains share one sample of origin, sequenced in a study of cytomegalovirus exposure and HLA in healthy donors. Assay: immunoSEQ multiplex PCR; the TCRdb copy retains only in-frame clones and omits some. Among roughly 190,000 clones, about 84% were seen once, and the ten largest hold over 1.1%. Sequencing was carried out using PBMCs. These receptors all stem from a woman aged 18-35 years in good health and CMV-seronegative.

The chain employs TRBV7-7 and TRBJ2-7; 7 nucleotides match TRBD1. Germline V lookup: CDR1 SSHAT, CDR2 FNYEAQ (reference sequence). The CDR3 has 15 amino acids. After removal of 5 bases from V and 5 bases from J, the junction contained 12 bases not matched to a gene. The CDR3 bases are TGTGCCAGCAGCCGCTCGACAGGGAACAGCCACGAGCAGTACTTC. It codes for CASSRSTGNSHEQYF.

Written as DNA, the CDR3 is TGTGCCAGCAGCTTACGGGCGGGGGTGCGGGGCGAGCAGTACTTC. Translating gives CASSLRAGVRGEQYF. The rearrangement joins TRBV7-2 to TRBJ2-7; 7 nucleotides match TRBD2. The V gene's germline CDR1 is SGHTA and CDR2 FQGNSA. CDR3 size: 15 residues. With V trimmed by 2 bases and J by 6 bases, 10 bases remained unmatched.

The J gene is TRBJ1-1, the V gene TRBV15, with D possibly being TRBD1 (5 bases). From germline, CDR1 is LNHNV and CDR2 YYDKDF (reference sequence). CDR3 length: 12 residues. Trimming pared 8 bases from V and 3 bases from J, leaving 10 bases between. The CDR3 sequence: CATSAGDTEAFF. CDR3 in DNA: TGTGCCACCTCGGCGGGGGACACTGAAGCTTTCTTT.

The chain links TRBV7-6 to TRBJ2-7, with TRBD1 matching 9 bases. This CDR3 is built from 13 residues. V lost 1 base and J lost 11; bases outside the gene matches: 6. Germline assignment: CDR1 SGHVS and CDR2 FNYEAQ. CDR3 nucleotides: TGTGCCAGCAGCTTAGTACAGGGGGCTATGAAGTACTTC. Translating it yields CASSLVQGAMKYF.

A few counts support this clone. V is TRBV19 and J is TRBJ2-5; weak D call: TRBD1 (7 bases). The CDR3 totals 15 residues. V gave up 5 bases and J gave up 4 bases, with 17 bases separating them. Looked up from germline, CDR1 is LNHDA and CDR2 is SQIVND (reference sequence). Here the CDR3 reads CASSDGGGPRETQYF. CDR3 DNA: TGTGCCAGTAGTGACGGAGGGGGCCCTCGAGAGACCCAGTACTTC.

V is TRBV19 and J is TRBJ2-1; TRBD1 matches 8 bases. The V gene's germline CDR1 is LNHDA and CDR2 SQIVND (reference sequence). V dropped 4 bases and J dropped 9; count of bases not matched to a gene: 8. This CDR3 spans 14 amino acids. The CDR3: CASSNPTGGREQFF. The CDR3 DNA sequence: TGTGCCAGTAGTAATCCTACAGGGGGACGTGAGCAGTTCTTC.

This sequence joins TRBV6-6 and TRBJ2-3; 10 bases align to TRBD1. Germline assignment: CDR1 MNHNY and CDR2 SVGAGI (reference sequence). V dropped 6 bases and J dropped 2; count of bases not matched to a gene: 5. The CDR3 has 15 amino acids. The CDR3 loop reads CASSQTGGFTDTQYF. The CDR3 region has the DNA TGTGCCAGCAGCCAGACAGGGGGCTTCACAGATACGCAGTATTTT.

The chain joins TRBV10-3 to TRBJ2-3; 9 nucleotides line up with TRBD2. V lost 7 bases and J lost 2; bases outside the gene matches: 4. Germline V CDR1 and CDR2: ENHRY, SYGVKD. The CDR3 is made up of 14 amino acids. CDR3 region: CAIMASGTTDTQYF. The CDR3 DNA sequence: TGTGCCATCATGGCTAGCGGGACCACAGATACGCAGTATTTT.

The genes are TRBV11-2 and TRBJ2-3; 8 nucleotides agree with TRBD2. After removal of 1 base from V and 4 bases from J, the junction contained 10 bases not matched to a gene. This CDR3 contains 17 residues. Germline CDR1 is SGHAT and CDR2 is FQNNGV. The CDR3 spells CASSLGPLTGGPDTQYF. CDR3 nucleotide sequence: TGTGCCAGCAGCTTAGGTCCCTTAACGGGAGGGCCAGATACGCAGTATTTT.

This chain joins TRBV6-5 and TRBJ2-7; possibly TRBD2 for D (6 bases). The germline CDR1 and CDR2 sequences are MNHEY and SVGAGI. There are 13 residues in the CDR3. Trimming took off 2 bases at V and 7 bases at J, with 12 bases between the two ends. The CDR3 spells CASSYRGAGEQYF. CDR3 DNA sequence: TGTGCCAGCAGTTACCGGGGTGCGGGGGAGCAGTACTTC.

J is TRBJ2-1 and V is TRBV13, with 9 bases that match TRBD1. The germline gives CDR1 PRHDT, CDR2 FYEKMQ (reference sequence). V trimming: 0 bases; J trimming: 4 bases; junction bases outside the gene matches: 7. This CDR3 has 17 amino acids. In DNA form, the CDR3 reads TGTGCCAGCAGCTTAGGGACAGGACAGGGGTCGTACAATGAGCAGTTCTTC. Amino acids: CASSLGTGQGSYNEQFF.

This clone was counted a single time. This CDR3 reads CASSLAGTSWEETQYF. The CDR3 DNA is TGTGCCAGCAGCTTGGCCGGGACTAGCTGGGAAGAGACCCAGTACTTC. V usage is TRBV5-8 and J usage is TRBJ2-5; TRBD2 matches at 9 bases. From germline, CDR1 is SGHTS and CDR2 YDEGEE. The length of the CDR3 is 16 residues. V lost 0 bases, J lost 3 bases, and 6 bases stayed unmatched.

This clone was recorded only once. The V call is TRBV10-2, the J call TRBJ2-1, with 7 bases identical to TRBD2. V was clipped by 3 bases and J by 14 bases; unmatched bases: 16. Germline CDR1 WSHSY, CDR2 SAAADI. The CDR3 length is 15 residues. CDR3 nucleotide sequence: TGCGCCAGCAGTGACGAGGGAGGGCCCGAGTTAGGGGAGTTCTTC. Translated, it gives CASSDEGGPELGEFF.

This clone was picked up one time. This chain uses TRBV7-8 with TRBJ1-1; possible D gene TRBD1, 6 bases. The V gene's germline CDR1 is SGHVS and CDR2 FQNEAQ. The CDR3 has 13 amino acids. V was pared by 1 base and J by 7 bases, with 10 bases between. DNA of the CDR3: TGTGCCAGCAGCTTAGACAGGGCAATTGAAGCTTTCTTT. It codes for CASSLDRAIEAFF.

This chain links TRBV19 with TRBJ1-2; weak D call: TRBD1 (5 bases). V was shortened by 9 bases and J by 2 bases, with 13 bases between the two germline ends. CDR3 size: 13 residues. The V gene's germline CDR1 is LNHDA and CDR2 SQIVND (reference sequence). CDR3 bases: TGTGCCAGCAGGGTTGACGGAAACTATGGCTACACCTTC. This encodes CASRVDGNYGYTF.

The gene calls are TRBV10-3 and TRBJ2-2; 9 bases align to TRBD1. CDR1 and CDR2 (germline): ENHRY, SYGVKD. The length of the CDR3 is 16 residues. The junction had 7 bases not matched to a gene; V was cut back by 6 bases and J by 2 bases. The CDR3 coding sequence is TGTGCCATCAGACAGGGGGCGAGGTCTAACACCGGGGAGCTGTTTTTT. This codes for CAIRQGARSNTGELFF.

The chain carries TRBV6-6 and TRBJ1-3; unclear D gene. The CDR3 length is 15 residues. The germline V and J ends were trimmed by 8 bases and 3 bases, with 17 bases remaining between them. CDR1 is MNHNY, CDR2 SVGAGI, per germline (reference sequence). The CDR3 DNA reads as TGTGCCAGCGTCGCGGGTTTCCTTGGTGGAAACACCATATATTTT. Translation: CASVAGFLGGNTIYF.

This chain links TRBV5-1 with TRBJ2-1; tentatively, D is TRBD2 (7 bases). This CDR3 is 14 amino acids long. From germline, CDR1 is SGHRS and CDR2 YFSETQ. The V end lost 1 base, the J end lost 7 bases, and 12 bases lay between the germline ends. The CDR3: CASSLRGAYNEQFF. The CDR3 coding sequence is TGCGCCAGCAGCTTGCGGGGGGCTTATAATGAGCAGTTCTTC.

V and J are TRBV9 and TRBJ2-1; tentative D call: TRBD2 (5 bases). CDR1 and CDR2 from the germline V gene are SGDLS and YYNGEE. V lost 4 bases and J lost 6, with 11 bases in between. This CDR3 contains 13 residues. The CDR3 protein is CASSYYGGNEQFF. The CDR3 coding sequence is TGTGCCAGCAGCTACTACGGAGGCAATGAGCAGTTCTTC. The full variable domain, completed using reference TRBV9 and TRBJ2-1, is DSGVTQTPKHLITATGQRVTLRCSPRSGDLSVYWYQQSLDQGLQFLIQYYNGEERAKGNILERFSAQQFPDLHSELNLSSLELGDSALYFCASSYYGGNEQFFGPGTRLTVL.

The chain couples TRBV7-6 to TRBJ1-2; 8 nucleotides align to TRBD1. The CDR3 is 15 amino acids. The germline gives CDR1 SGHVS, CDR2 FNYEAQ. Trimming cost V 3 bases and J 3 bases; bases outside gene matches: 6. CDR3 sequence: CASSFTGTGDYGYTF. The CDR3 DNA reads TGTGCCAGCAGCTTTACCGGGACAGGAGACTATGGCTACACCTTC.

As DNA, the CDR3 is TGTGCCATCAGTCCGAAACAGGGTACTGAGTACTTC. Translating gives CAISPKQGTEYF. The chain couples TRBV10-3 to TRBJ2-7, with D possibly matching TRBD1 (6 bases). The germline V gene has CDR1 ENHRY and CDR2 SYGVKD. The CDR3 extends over 12 amino acids. V lost 5 bases and J 11 bases, leaving 16 bases between the germline ends.

The chain has TRBV11-3 and TRBJ2-2, with TRBD2 identical over 11 bases. CDR3 length: 16 amino acids. In germline, CDR1 is SGHNT, CDR2 YENEEA. The V segment lost 4 bases and the J segment 4 bases; nucleotides outside the gene matches: 5. Here the CDR3 DNA reads TGTGCCAGCAGCTCCCGGCTAGCGGGAGGCACCGGGGAGCTGTTTTTT. It yields the protein CASSSRLAGGTGELFF.